This TCR beta chain was observed in a study of shared clonotypes between healthy human individuals. The study's findings and limits: Among donors, sharing of clonotypes was expected to be affected by sequencing depth. Apart from blood, nothing was sampled; tissue repertoires likely differ.

As concerns this clone: Its antigen is unidentified.

Loaded into unsorted PBMC replicate PCRs was 250 to 350 ng DNA, tens of thousands of T cell genomes. Using immunoSEQ multiplex PCR, the repertoire was profiled, and TCRdb retains in-frame clones only, with some absent. Of 450,000 to 600,000 clones in the sample, 65% to 80% were seen once. Between the trimmed V and J ends, which lost 0 bases and 5 bases, there was a span of 10 bases. This CDR3 is 14 amino acids long. Germline V gene sequence: CDR1 SGHNT, CDR2 YYREEE (reference sequence). HIV-negative, healthy adults without recent acute infections or vaccinations were the donors. The chain couples TRBV5-4 to TRBJ2-3; the D gene could be TRBD1 or TRBD2 (5 bases each). The receptor was derived from a middle-aged woman in good health. Some clones in this sample may be carry-over from other donors' samples. Sequencing was performed on PBMCs. The CDR3 here is CASSLVTGGDTQYF. For the CDR3, the DNA is TGTGCCAGCAGCTTGGTAACTGGGGGAGATACGCAGTATTTT.